One and the same sample provided the 18 T cell receptor beta chains below, sequenced in a study of blood T cell repertoires in COVID-19. The assay was immunoSEQ multiplex PCR, and TCRdb's table has in-frame clones only and misses some. Of 150,000 to 200,000 clones listed, more than 85% were seen once; the top ten hold roughly 2.9%. Sequencing used peripheral blood. The source of these receptors is a woman aged 25 to 39 with active or convalescent COVID-19.

The chain links TRBV10-1 to TRBJ2-6, with D perhaps TRBD1 (5 bases). Per germline, CDR1 WNHNN and CDR2 SYGVQD (reference sequence). The CDR3 is 14 residues long. Deletions cut 3 bases from V and 2 bases from J, with 5 bases between. Written as DNA, the CDR3 is TGCGCCAGCAGTGAAGGGGCTGGGGCCAACGTCCTGACTTTC. Translating gives CASSEGAGANVLTF.

This clone showed up just a few times. J is TRBJ2-2 and V is TRBV7-9; 9 positions agree with TRBD1. There are 15 residues in the CDR3. Per germline, CDR1 SEHNR and CDR2 FQNEAQ (reference sequence). The V and J ends lost 5 bases and 4 bases, in that order; junction bases with no gene match: 5. The CDR3 region has the DNA TGTGCCAGCAGCCACACAGGGGGCAGCACCGGGGAGCTGTTTTTT. This translates into CASSHTGGSTGELFF.

The rearrangement uses TRBV5-1 and TRBJ1-1; possibly TRBD1 for D (6 bases). This CDR3 is 14 amino acids long. Trimming removed 1 base at V and 6 bases at J, with 13 bases between. Germline values: CDR1 SGHRS, CDR2 YFSETQ. The CDR3 loop reads CASSLTGLFAEAFF. The CDR3 nucleotides are TGCGCCAGCAGCTTGACAGGGTTGTTCGCTGAAGCTTTCTTT.

V usage is TRBV12-3 or TRBV12-4 and J usage is TRBJ1-1, with D uncertain. The germline V and J ends were trimmed by 2 bases and 5 bases, with 9 bases remaining between them. This CDR3 has 13 amino acids. CDR3 in DNA: TGTGCCAGCAGTTTATCGGGGTTTACTGAAGCTTTCTTT. Amino acids: CASSLSGFTEAFF.

The J gene is TRBJ2-7, the V gene TRBV7-6; D call uncertain. This CDR3 has 13 residues. In germline, CDR1 is SGHVS, CDR2 FNYEAQ. Trimming cost V 0 bases and J 3 bases, with 6 bases left between them. CDR3 nucleotides: TGTGCCAGCAGCTTAGCAGCCAACTACGAGCAGTACTTC. Its translation: CASSLAANYEQYF.

The chain joins TRBV9 to TRBJ2-1; the match to TRBD2 covers 8 bases. CDR1 and CDR2 from the germline V gene are SGDLS and YYNGEE. V lost 4 bases, J lost 7 bases, and 7 bases stayed unmatched. This CDR3 contains 14 residues. In DNA form, the CDR3 reads TGTGCCAGCAGCCCCCGACTAGCGACAAATGAGCAGTTCTTC. Translating it yields CASSPRLATNEQFF.

Comments on this clone: The germline gene is not matched at one end of the junction; a read error may be the cause. V usage is TRBV13 and J usage is TRBJ2-2, with D perhaps TRBD1 or TRBD2 (6 bases each). The CDR3 is 14 residues long. Germline V gene lookup returns CDR1 PRHDT and CDR2 FYEKMQ (reference sequence). This CDR3 reads CASSLGGRTGELFF. The CDR3 DNA is TGTGCCAGCAGCCTAGGGGGGCGAACCGGGGAGCTGTTTTTT.

V gene TRBV7-6 combines with J gene TRBJ2-7, with TRBD2 matching 7 bases. Germline-derived CDR1 and CDR2 are SGHVS and FNYEAQ. CDR3 length: 17 amino acids. Losses at the gene ends were 1 base for V and 0 bases for J; bases not matched to a gene: 9. CDR3 DNA: TGTGCCAGCAGCTTAGAACGGGGGGACCGGTCCTCCTACGAGCAGTACTTC. This gives the protein CASSLERGDRSSYEQYF.

Of note for this clone: The junction differs from germline at one of its ends, possibly a read error. Different DNA sequences within this sample yield the same CDR3. Written as DNA, the CDR3 is TGCGCCAGCAGCCAAGATAAAACTAGCGGGACCTTTTACGAGCAGTACTTT. It yields the protein CASSQDKTSGTFYEQYF. The chain combines TRBV4-1 with TRBJ2-7; the match to TRBD2 covers 10 bases. This CDR3 contains 17 residues. Germline CDR1 and CDR2: MGHRA and YSYEKL.

The V gene is TRBV12-3 or TRBV12-4, the J gene TRBJ2-7, with 11 positions matching TRBD2. J lost 4 bases, V lost 6 bases, and 2 bases had no gene match. The CDR3 covers 13 residues. This CDR3 is CASSRLAGYEQYF. The CDR3 nucleotides are TGTGCCAGCAGCCGACTAGCGGGGTACGAGCAGTACTTC.

The rearrangement links TRBV24-1 to TRBJ1-4; 7 bases fit TRBD1. The germline gives CDR1 KGHDR, CDR2 SFDVKD. The trim removed 3 bases at V and 8 bases at J, leaving 11 bases unmatched. This CDR3 has 16 amino acids. The chain's CDR3 is CATSDVMGQPFEKLFF. CDR3 coding DNA: TGTGCCACCAGTGATGTGATGGGACAGCCATTCGAAAAACTGTTTTTT.

This chain links TRBV28 with TRBJ1-2, with D possibly matching TRBD1 (5 bases). CDR3 length equals 14 residues. Germline-derived CDR1 and CDR2 are MDHEN and SYDVKM. With 1 base removed from V and 0 bases from J, the gap between germline ends came to 6 bases. CDR3 bases: TGTGCCAGCAGTTTATCAGGGTCTAACTATGGCTACACCTTC. Translation gives CASSLSGSNYGYTF.

The chain recombines TRBV15 with TRBJ2-1; TRBD1 agrees at 8 bases. CDR1 and CDR2 (germline): LNHNV, YYDKDF (reference sequence). Losses at the gene ends were 3 bases for V and 0 bases for J; bases not matched to a gene: 4. The CDR3 loop spans 16 amino acids. CDR3 region: CATSRQQGGSYNEQFF. CDR3 nucleotides: TGTGCCACCAGCAGGCAACAGGGGGGCTCCTACAATGAGCAGTTCTTC.

This rearrangement joins TRBV28 to TRBJ1-3; perhaps TRBD1 as D (6 bases). V lost 5 bases and J lost 0, with 14 bases in between. The CDR3 extends over 16 amino acids. The V gene's germline CDR1 is MDHEN and CDR2 SYDVKM. CDR3 sequence (DNA): TGTGCCAGCAGTCCCGCAACAGGGAGCTCTGGAAACACCATATATTTT. It translates to CASSPATGSSGNTIYF.

A single count supports this clone. The chain combines TRBV10-3 with TRBJ1-4; a possible D gene is TRBD1 (6 bases). The CDR3 has 15 amino acids. Looked up from germline, CDR1 is ENHRY and CDR2 is SYGVKD. V dropped 6 bases and J dropped 0 bases, with 11 bases sitting between them. The chain's CDR3 is CAISMTGATNEKLFF. The CDR3 coding sequence is TGTGCCATCAGCATGACAGGTGCAACTAATGAAAAACTGTTTTTT.

About this clone: Distinct nucleotide sequences in the sample also encode this CDR3. The chain links TRBV3-1 (or the pseudogene TRBV3-2) to TRBJ2-5; TRBD1 might be the D (6 bases). V lost 5 bases to trimming and J lost 4 bases, with 11 bases between them. CDR3 size: 13 residues. Germline CDR1 LGHDT, CDR2 YNNKEL (reference sequence). CDR3: CASSLQGGETQYF. The CDR3 DNA reads as TGTGCCAGCAGCTTACAGGGTGGAGAGACCCAGTACTTC.

The rearrangement links TRBV7-2 to TRBJ1-1; D gene ambiguous. This CDR3 region has 14 residues. The V end lost 3 bases, the J end lost 0 bases, and 8 bases lay between the germline ends. Per the germline V gene, CDR1 is SGHTA and CDR2 is FQGNSA. The chain's CDR3 is CASSFRGMNTEAFF. The CDR3 nucleotides read TGTGCCAGCAGCTTCCGGGGTATGAACACTGAAGCTTTCTTT.

The CDR3 DNA follows: TGTGCCAGCAGCTTTCGGGATATCATCGAGACCCAGTACTTC. It codes for CASSFRDIIETQYF. The chain couples TRBV11-2 to TRBJ2-5; D might be TRBD2 (5 bases). Per the germline V gene, CDR1 is SGHAT and CDR2 is FQNNGV. There are 14 residues in the CDR3. V lost 3 bases and J lost 5, with 13 bases in between.